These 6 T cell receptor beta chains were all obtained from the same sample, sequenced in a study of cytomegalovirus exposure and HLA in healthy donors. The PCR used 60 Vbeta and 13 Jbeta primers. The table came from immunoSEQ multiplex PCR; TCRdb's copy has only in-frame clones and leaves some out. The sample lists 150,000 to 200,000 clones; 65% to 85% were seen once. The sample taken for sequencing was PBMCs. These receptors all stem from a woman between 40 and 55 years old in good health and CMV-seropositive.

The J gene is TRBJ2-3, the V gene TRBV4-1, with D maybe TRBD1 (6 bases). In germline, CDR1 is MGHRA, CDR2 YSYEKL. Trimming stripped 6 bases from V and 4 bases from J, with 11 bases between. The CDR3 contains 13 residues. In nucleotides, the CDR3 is TGCGCCAGCAGTGGCAGGGGAGCAGATACGCAGTATTTT. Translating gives CASSGRGADTQYF.

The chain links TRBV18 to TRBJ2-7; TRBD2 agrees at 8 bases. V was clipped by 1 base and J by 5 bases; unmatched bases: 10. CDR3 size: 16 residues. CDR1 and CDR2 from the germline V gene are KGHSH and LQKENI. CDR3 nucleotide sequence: TGTGCCAGCTCACCACTGAGAGGCGGGGGGCGCCACGAGCAGTACTTC. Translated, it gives CASSPLRGGGRHEQYF.

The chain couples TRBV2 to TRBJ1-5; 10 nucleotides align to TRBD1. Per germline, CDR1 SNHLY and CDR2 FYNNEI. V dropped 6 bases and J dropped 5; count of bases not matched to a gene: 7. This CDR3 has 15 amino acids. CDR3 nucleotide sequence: TGTGCCAGCAGCCCTGACAGGGGGCTAGATCAGCCCCAGCATTTT. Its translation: CASSPDRGLDQPQHF.

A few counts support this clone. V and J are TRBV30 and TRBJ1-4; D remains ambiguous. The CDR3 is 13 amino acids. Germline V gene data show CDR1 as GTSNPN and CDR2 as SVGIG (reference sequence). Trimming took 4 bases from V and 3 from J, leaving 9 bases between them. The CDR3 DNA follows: TGTGCCTGGAAGGCGGGGTCTAATGAAAAACTGTTTTTT. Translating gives CAWKAGSNEKLFF.

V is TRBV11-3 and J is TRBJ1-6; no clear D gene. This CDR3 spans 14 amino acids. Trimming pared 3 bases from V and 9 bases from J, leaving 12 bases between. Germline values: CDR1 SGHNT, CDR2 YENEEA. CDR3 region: CASSLRAEGSPLHF. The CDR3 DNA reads TGTGCCAGCAGCTTGCGGGCCGAGGGTTCACCCCTCCACTTT.

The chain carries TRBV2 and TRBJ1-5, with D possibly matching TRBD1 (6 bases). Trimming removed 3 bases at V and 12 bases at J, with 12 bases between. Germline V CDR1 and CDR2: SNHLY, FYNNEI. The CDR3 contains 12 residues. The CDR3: CASSDGQGHQHF. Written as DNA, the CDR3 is TGTGCCAGCAGTGATGGGCAGGGGCACCAGCATTTT.